Listed below are T cell receptor beta chains from one sample, sequenced in a study of OX40 agonist ivuxolimab in advanced cancers. Some clones are missing from TCRdb's copy, which holds only in-frame ones; the method was immunoSEQ multiplex PCR. The sample carries fewer than 100,000 clones, under 95% recorded once. The sequences come from CD4+ or CD8+ T cells sorted from blood, collected in a trial of the OX40 agonist ivuxolimab. Receptors originate from an adult with an advanced solid tumor such as melanoma, head and neck, liver or kidney cancer. Both conserved end residues are part of each CDR3. Fields, in order: CDR3 DNA, CDR3 protein, D gene, clone size, V gene, J gene. A D gene is named only where the DNA matches it firmly. Clone size is shown for a subset of rows, as once, few, many or a class of expanded clone.

DNA: TGTGCCAGCAGCGTTACAGACCGAGAGACCCAGTACTTC
CDR3: CASSVTDRETQYF
D: -
size: -
V: TRBV9
J: TRBJ2-5

DNA: TGTGCCAGCTCAATCAGACAGGGGGCGACCGATGAGCAGTTCTTC
CDR3: CASSIRQGATDEQFF
D: TRBD1
size: -
V: TRBV18
J: TRBJ2-1

DNA: TGTGCCAGCAGTGTCGGTCAGGGGGTCTACAATGAGCAGTTCTTC
CDR3: CASSVGQGVYNEQFF
D: TRBD1
size: -
V: TRBV2
J: TRBJ2-1

DNA: TGTGCCAGCTCACCCGGCAGTGGCAATCAGCCCCAGCATTTT
CDR3: CASSPGSGNQPQHF
D: -
size: -
V: TRBV18
J: TRBJ1-5

DNA: TGTGCCAGCAGTGAAAGCTGGGGACTAGCGGGAGGGCGAGAGACCCAGTACTTC
CDR3: CASSESWGLAGGRETQYF
D: TRBD2
size: -
V: TRBV6-1
J: TRBJ2-5

DNA: TGTGCCAGTAGTCGACAACGTGGACAGGGGAGAGAAAAACTGTTTTTT
CDR3: CASSRQRGQGREKLFF
D: TRBD1
size: -
V: TRBV19
J: TRBJ1-4

DNA: TGTGCCAGCAGAGCGCACAGCACAGATACGCAGTATTTT
CDR3: CASRAHSTDTQYF
D: -
size: -
V: TRBV28
J: TRBJ2-3

DNA: TGTGCCACCATGACGAGAGATACGCAGTATTTT
CDR3: CATMTRDTQYF
D: -
size: -
V: TRBV6-1
J: TRBJ2-3

DNA: TGTGCCAGCAGTGAAACCCCGATAGGGGAGCAGTATTTT
CDR3: CASSETPIGEQYF
D: -
size: few
V: TRBV6-1
J: TRBJ2-3

DNA: TGTGCCAGCAGGGGGTCTCGGGGAGAGCAGTACTTC
CDR3: CASRGSRGEQYF
D: -
size: -
V: TRBV7-9
J: TRBJ2-7

DNA: TGCGCCAGCAGTCCCGGGACAGGCTCCTACGAGCAGTACTTC
CDR3: CASSPGTGSYEQYF
D: TRBD1
size: -
V: TRBV5-1
J: TRBJ2-7

DNA: TGCGCCAGCAGCCCTGGGGGGGCCCAAGGATACGAGCAGTACTTC
CDR3: CASSPGGAQGYEQYF
D: -
size: -
V: TRBV4-3
J: TRBJ2-7

DNA: TGTGCCACCCGAGGGGGGAATTCACCCCTCCACTTT
CDR3: CATRGGNSPLHF
D: -
size: once
V: TRBV6-6
J: TRBJ1-6

DNA: TGTGCCAGCAGACCCACAGGGAATCAGCCCCAGCATTTT
CDR3: CASRPTGNQPQHF
D: -
size: -
V: TRBV27
J: TRBJ1-5

DNA: TGTGCCAGCAGCTTGGAGGCAAGCAGGCAGTTCTTC
CDR3: CASSLEASRQFF
D: -
size: once
V: TRBV5-6
J: TRBJ2-1

DNA: TGTGCCAGCAGCTCACTGGGCTCCTACGAGCAGTACTTC
CDR3: CASSSLGSYEQYF
D: -
size: -
V: TRBV7-2
J: TRBJ2-7

DNA: TGCGCCAGCAGCTTGTCGGGGGGCAATCAGCCCCAGCATTTT
CDR3: CASSLSGGNQPQHF
D: -
size: -
V: TRBV5-1
J: TRBJ1-5

DNA: TGTGCCAGCAGCCAAGACTTGGGCCTCTCTGGAAACACCATATATTTT
CDR3: CASSQDLGLSGNTIYF
D: -
size: -
V: TRBV4-2
J: TRBJ1-3

DNA: TGTGCCAGCAGCGCCTCTACCCCGGGACTAGCGGCAACAGATACGCAGTATTTT
CDR3: CASSASTPGLAATDTQYF
D: TRBD2
size: -
V: TRBV5-4
J: TRBJ2-3

DNA: TGTGCCAGCAGCCCTTGGGTGGGGGGGTCGGAGACCCAGTACTTC
CDR3: CASSPWVGGSETQYF
D: TRBD2
size: -
V: TRBV11-1
J: TRBJ2-5

DNA: TGTGCCAGCAGGACGATGGCCAGCAATCAGCCCCAGCATTTT
CDR3: CASRTMASNQPQHF
D: -
size: -
V: TRBV28
J: TRBJ1-5

DNA: TGTGCCAGCAGCAGACAGACTAGCGGAAGCTCCTACGAGCAGTACTTC
CDR3: CASSRQTSGSSYEQYF
D: TRBD2
size: -
V: TRBV7-3
J: TRBJ2-7

DNA: TGTGCCAGCAGCTTAACGTCGGCCGGGCAGGGGTACAAAAACATTCAGTACTTC
CDR3: CASSLTSAGQGYKNIQYF
D: -
size: -
V: TRBV7-9
J: TRBJ2-4